Shown below are 14 T cell receptor beta chains from a single sample sequenced in a study of glioma-infiltrating T cells after dendritic cell vaccination. TCRdb's table, derived via immunoSEQ multiplex PCR, lists solely in-frame clones and lacks some. The data show approximately 48,000 clones, 85% to 90% seen once. The sample here was blood, taken before dendritic cell vaccination. These receptors originate from a human donor with glioblastoma.

The chain has TRBV11-2 and TRBJ2-7, with a possible D match to TRBD1 (6 bases). This CDR3 is 13 amino acids long. Germline CDR1 SGHAT, CDR2 FQNNGV. Trimming removed 1 base at V and 7 bases at J, with 11 bases between. The CDR3 nucleotides are TGTGCCAGCAGCTTAGCAGGGGTTGGAGAGCAGTACTTC. Its protein is CASSLAGVGEQYF.

The chain links TRBV5-6 to TRBJ1-6; perhaps TRBD1 as D (5 bases). The ends were cut back, 0 bases at V and 8 bases at J, with 9 bases in the middle. CDR3 length: 14 residues. The V gene's germline CDR1 is SGHDT and CDR2 YYEEEE. The CDR3 is CASSLAGMDSPLHF. CDR3 nucleotides: TGTGCCAGCAGCTTGGCAGGGATGGATTCACCCCTCCACTTT.

V gene TRBV30 combines with J gene TRBJ2-7; 9 bases fit TRBD1. The V segment lost 4 bases and the J segment 2 bases; nucleotides outside the gene matches: 6. Per the germline V gene, CDR1 is GTSNPN and CDR2 is SVGIG (reference sequence). There are 14 residues in the CDR3. The CDR3, as DNA: TGTGCCTGGAACAGGGGGCCTCAAGCCTACGAGCAGTACTTC. This gives the protein CAWNRGPQAYEQYF.

J is TRBJ2-3 and V is TRBV6-1, with TRBD2 as a possible D gene (6 bases). Germline lookup yields CDR1 MNHNS and CDR2 SASEGT. Trimming cost V 6 bases and J 0 bases, with 10 bases left between them. This CDR3 is built from 14 residues. This CDR3 is CASRERASTDTQYF. CDR3 DNA: TGTGCCAGCAGGGAGCGGGCCAGCACAGATACGCAGTATTTT.

V is TRBV1 and J is TRBJ2-3; the table calls TRBD2, which could not be checked here. TRBV1 is an annotated pseudogene. This CDR3 is built from 18 residues. The CDR3 nucleotides read TGCACCAGCAGCCAAGACCGGAAACGCGGGGAAGGCACAGATACGCAGTATTTT. This gives the protein CTSSQDRKRGEGTDTQYF.

The chain employs TRBV2 and TRBJ2-5; 10 positions agree with TRBD1. Trimming took 7 bases from V and 4 from J; bases not matched to a gene: 12. The CDR3 runs to 16 residues. CDR1 and CDR2 from the germline V gene are SNHLY and FYNNEI. In nucleotides, the CDR3 is TGTGCCAGCACTGACAGGGGGCGAACGAGTGGAGAGACCCAGTACTTC. It translates to CASTDRGRTSGETQYF.

This clone has a single count. The chain joins TRBV30 to TRBJ1-3; D remains ambiguous. Trimming took off 4 bases at V and 4 bases at J, with 8 bases between the two ends. The germline V gene encodes CDR1 GTSNPN and CDR2 SVGIG (reference sequence). CDR3 length: 12 residues. Here the CDR3 reads CAWTPGGNTIYF. CDR3 sequence (DNA): TGTGCCTGGACTCCCGGGGGAAACACCATATATTTT.

The V and J genes are TRBV4-3 and TRBJ2-7; D not certain. Germline CDR1 and CDR2: LGHNA and YSLEER. V lost 1 base, J lost 0 bases, and 7 bases lay in between. The CDR3 extends over 14 amino acids. CDR3 region: CASSQAVSSYEQYF. CDR3 in DNA: TGCGCCAGCAGCCAAGCGGTAAGCTCCTACGAGCAGTACTTC.

This clone was observed once. The chain carries TRBV5-4 and TRBJ1-1; TRBD1 matches at 7 bases. CDR3 length equals 14 residues. Germline V gives CDR1 SGHNT, CDR2 YYREEE (reference sequence). Trimming took 3 bases from V and 2 from J; bases not matched to a gene: 4. The DNA for the CDR3 is TGTGCCAGCAGCTCCGGACAGGTTAACACTGAAGCTTTCTTT. Translated: CASSSGQVNTEAFF.

The chain couples TRBV29-1 to TRBJ2-1, with D perhaps TRBD2 (6 bases). The CDR3 contains 12 residues. Per the germline V gene, CDR1 is SQVTM and CDR2 is ANQGSEA. CDR3 protein: CSAGTLDNEQFF. The CDR3 DNA sequence: TGCAGTGCCGGGACTTTAGACAATGAGCAGTTCTTC.

This clone appeared a few times. V usage is TRBV6-1 and J usage is TRBJ1-2; 8 nucleotides align to TRBD1. The germline gives CDR1 MNHNS, CDR2 SASEGT. CDR3 size: 14 residues. Losses at the gene ends were 5 bases for V and 6 bases for J; bases not matched to a gene: 8. The CDR3, as DNA: TGTGCCAGCAGTCTCGGGACAGGCCTACATGGCTACACCTTC. This sequence encodes CASSLGTGLHGYTF.

The rearrangement joins TRBV7-9 to TRBJ1-1; 8 bases are a match to TRBD1. The CDR3 contains 17 residues. Trimming at V came to 4 bases and at J to 10 bases, leaving 20 bases not matched to a gene. Germline V lookup: CDR1 SEHNR, CDR2 FQNEAQ (reference sequence). The CDR3 DNA follows: TGTGCCAGCAGCTCAGCCACCGGGACAGGTTCTCCGTTGGGAGCTTTCTTT. This codes for CASSSATGTGSPLGAFF.

The chain carries TRBV19 and TRBJ1-2; no clear D gene. CDR1 is LNHDA and CDR2 is SQIVND in the germline V gene (reference sequence). V was trimmed by 4 bases and J by 3 bases, leaving 12 bases between them. The CDR3 consists of 14 residues. CDR3 in amino acids: CASSTEAGHYGYTF. CDR3 coding DNA: TGTGCCAGTAGTACGGAGGCAGGCCACTATGGCTACACCTTC. Drawing the rest from reference TRBV19 and TRBJ1-2, the complete variable domain is DGGITQSPKYLFRKEGQNVTLSCEQNLNHDAMYWYRQDPGQGLRLIYYSQIVNDFQKGDIAEGYSVSREKKESFPLTVTSAQKNPTAFYLCASSTEAGHYGYTFGSGTRLTVV.

This clone came up a few times. The rearrangement uses TRBV6-1 and TRBJ2-7; 7 positions match TRBD1. The germline CDR1 and CDR2 sequences are MNHNS and SASEGT. V shed 0 bases, J shed 4 bases, and the junction held 6 bases outside the gene matches. The CDR3 has 15 amino acids. CDR3 nucleotide sequence: TGTGCCAGCAGTGAAGCGCGAGGCAGGGGGTACGAGCAGTACTTC. Protein: CASSEARGRGYEQYF.